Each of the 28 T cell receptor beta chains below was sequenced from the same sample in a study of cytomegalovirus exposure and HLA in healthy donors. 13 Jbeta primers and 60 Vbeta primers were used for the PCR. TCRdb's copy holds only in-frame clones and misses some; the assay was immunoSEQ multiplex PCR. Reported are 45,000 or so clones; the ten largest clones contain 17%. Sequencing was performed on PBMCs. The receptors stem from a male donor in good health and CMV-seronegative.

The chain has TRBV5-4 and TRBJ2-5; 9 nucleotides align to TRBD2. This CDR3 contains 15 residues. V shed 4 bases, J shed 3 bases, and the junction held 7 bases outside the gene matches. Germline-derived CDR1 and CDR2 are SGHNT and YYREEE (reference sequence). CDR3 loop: CASSVVSGGKETQYF. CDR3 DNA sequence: TGTGCCAGCAGCGTAGTTAGCGGGGGAAAAGAGACCCAGTACTTC.

DNA for the CDR3: TGTGCTAGTGGTGGATGGACAGGCCGGAGCTCCTACGAGCAGTACTTC. This codes for CASGGWTGRSSYEQYF. The chain employs TRBV12-5 and TRBJ2-7; 7 bases align to TRBD1. The length of the CDR3 is 16 residues. Germline CDR1 LGHNT, CDR2 FRNRAP. The J segment lost 0 bases and the V segment lost 5 bases, leaving 10 bases of the junction unmatched.

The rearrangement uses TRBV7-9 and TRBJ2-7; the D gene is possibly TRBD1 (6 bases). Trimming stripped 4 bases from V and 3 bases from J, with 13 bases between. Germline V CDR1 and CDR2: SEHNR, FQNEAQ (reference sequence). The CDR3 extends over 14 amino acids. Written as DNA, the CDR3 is TGTGCCAGCAGCTCCTACAGGGATCTCTACGAGCAGTACTTC. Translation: CASSSYRDLYEQYF.

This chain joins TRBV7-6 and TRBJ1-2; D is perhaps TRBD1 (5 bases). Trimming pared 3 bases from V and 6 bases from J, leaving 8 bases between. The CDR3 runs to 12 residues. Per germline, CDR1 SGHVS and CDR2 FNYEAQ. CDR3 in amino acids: CASSFTGDGYTF. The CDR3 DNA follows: TGTGCCAGCAGCTTTACGGGGGATGGCTACACCTTC. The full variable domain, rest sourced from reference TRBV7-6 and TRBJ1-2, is GAGVSQSPRYKVTKRGQDVALRCDPISGHVSLYWYRQALGQGPEFLTYFNYEAQQDKSGLPNDRFSAERPEGSISTLTIQRTEQRDSAMYRCASSFTGDGYTFGSGTRLTVV.

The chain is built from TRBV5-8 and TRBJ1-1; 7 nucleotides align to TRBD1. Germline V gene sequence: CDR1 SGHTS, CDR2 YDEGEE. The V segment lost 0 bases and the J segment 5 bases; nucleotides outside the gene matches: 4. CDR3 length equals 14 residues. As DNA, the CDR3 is TGTGCCAGCAGCTTGGGTACAGGGGTAACTGAAGCTTTCTTT. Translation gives CASSLGTGVTEAFF.

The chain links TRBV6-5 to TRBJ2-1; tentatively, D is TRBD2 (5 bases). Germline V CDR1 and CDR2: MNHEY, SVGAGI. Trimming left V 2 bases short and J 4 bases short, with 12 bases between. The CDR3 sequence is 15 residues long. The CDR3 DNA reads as TGTGCCAGCAGTTACGGTCCCCGGGGATACAATGAGCAGTTCTTC. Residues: CASSYGPRGYNEQFF.

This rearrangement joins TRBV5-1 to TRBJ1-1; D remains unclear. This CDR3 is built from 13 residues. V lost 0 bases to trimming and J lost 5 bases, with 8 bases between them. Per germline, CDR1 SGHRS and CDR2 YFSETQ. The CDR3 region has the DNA TGCGCCAGCAGCTTGGATGACTGGACTGAAGCTTTCTTT. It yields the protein CASSLDDWTEAFF.

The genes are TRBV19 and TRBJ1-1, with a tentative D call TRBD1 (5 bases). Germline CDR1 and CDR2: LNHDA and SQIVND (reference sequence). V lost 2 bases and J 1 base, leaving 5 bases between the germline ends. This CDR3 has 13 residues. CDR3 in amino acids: CASSIRGNTEAFF. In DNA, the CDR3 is TGTGCCAGTAGTATAAGGGGGAACACTGAAGCTTTCTTT.

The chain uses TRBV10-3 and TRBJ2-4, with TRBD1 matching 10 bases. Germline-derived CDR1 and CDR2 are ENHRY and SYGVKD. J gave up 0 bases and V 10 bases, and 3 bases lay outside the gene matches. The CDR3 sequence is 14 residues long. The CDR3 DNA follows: TGTGCCACCGGGACAGGGGTAGCCAAAAACATTCAGTACTTC. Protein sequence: CATGTGVAKNIQYF.

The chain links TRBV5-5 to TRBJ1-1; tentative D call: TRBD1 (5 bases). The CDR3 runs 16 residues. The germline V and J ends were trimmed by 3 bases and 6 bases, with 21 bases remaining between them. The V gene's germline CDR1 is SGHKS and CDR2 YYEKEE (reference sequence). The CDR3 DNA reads TGTGCCAGCAGCTCGTCTGGGGCGGGGTCCCTATCTGAAGCTTTCTTT. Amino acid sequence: CASSSSGAGSLSEAFF. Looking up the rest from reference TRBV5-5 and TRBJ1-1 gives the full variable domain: DAGVTQSPTHLIKTRGQQVTLRCSPISGHKSVSWYQQVLGQGPQFIFQYYEKEERGRGNFPDRFSARQFPNYSSELNVNALLLGDSALYLCASSSSGAGSLSEAFFGQGTRLTVV.

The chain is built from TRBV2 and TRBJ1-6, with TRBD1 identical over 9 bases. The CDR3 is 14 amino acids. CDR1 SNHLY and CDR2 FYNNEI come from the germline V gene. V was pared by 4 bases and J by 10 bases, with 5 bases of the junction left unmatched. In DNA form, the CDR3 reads TGTGCCAGCAGTGCCGCGGGGACAGGGTCACCCCTCCACTTT. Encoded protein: CASSAAGTGSPLHF.

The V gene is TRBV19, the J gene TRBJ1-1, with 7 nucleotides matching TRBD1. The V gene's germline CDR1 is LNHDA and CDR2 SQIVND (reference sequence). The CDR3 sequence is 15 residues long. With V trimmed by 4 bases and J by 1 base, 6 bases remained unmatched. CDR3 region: CASSSNRGGNTEAFF. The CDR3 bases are TGTGCCAGTAGTAGCAACAGGGGCGGGAACACTGAAGCTTTCTTT.

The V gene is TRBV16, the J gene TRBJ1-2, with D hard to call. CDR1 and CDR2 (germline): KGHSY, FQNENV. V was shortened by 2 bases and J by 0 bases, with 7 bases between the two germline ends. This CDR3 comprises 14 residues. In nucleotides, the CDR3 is TGTGCCAGCAGCCAAGTCGGGACTAACTATGGCTACACCTTC. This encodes CASSQVGTNYGYTF.

CDR3: CASSLTGGVGTEAFF. CDR3 DNA sequence: TGCGCCAGCAGCTTGACAGGGGGCGTGGGCACTGAAGCTTTCTTT. The V and J genes are TRBV5-1 and TRBJ1-1, with 9 nucleotides matching TRBD1. This CDR3 contains 15 residues. Germline CDR1 reads SGHRS; CDR2 reads YFSETQ. The J segment lost 4 bases and the V segment lost 1 base, leaving 5 bases of the junction unmatched.

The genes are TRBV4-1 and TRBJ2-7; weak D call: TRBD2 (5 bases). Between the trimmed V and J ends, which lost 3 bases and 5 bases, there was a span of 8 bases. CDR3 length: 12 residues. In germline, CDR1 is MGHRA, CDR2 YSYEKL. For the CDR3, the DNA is TGCGCCAGCAGCCACGCGCGGGACGAGCAGTACTTC. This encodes CASSHARDEQYF.

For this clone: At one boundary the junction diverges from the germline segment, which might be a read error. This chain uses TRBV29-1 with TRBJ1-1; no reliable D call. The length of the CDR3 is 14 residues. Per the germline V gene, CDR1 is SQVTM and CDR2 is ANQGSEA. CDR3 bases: TGCAGCGTTGAATCGTCCGGGGTGAATACTGAAGCTTTCTTT. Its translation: CSVESSGVNTEAFF.

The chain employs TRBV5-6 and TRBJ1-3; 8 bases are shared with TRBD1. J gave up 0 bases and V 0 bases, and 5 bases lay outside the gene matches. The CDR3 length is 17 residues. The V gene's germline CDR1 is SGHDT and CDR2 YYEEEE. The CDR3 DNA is TGTGCCAGCAGCTTGGGGCAGGGGGCTATCTCTGGAAACACCATATATTTT. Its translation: CASSLGQGAISGNTIYF.

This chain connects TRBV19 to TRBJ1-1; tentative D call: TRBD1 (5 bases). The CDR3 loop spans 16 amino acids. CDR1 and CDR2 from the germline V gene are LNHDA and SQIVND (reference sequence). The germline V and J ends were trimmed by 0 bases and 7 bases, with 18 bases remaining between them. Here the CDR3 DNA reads TGTGCCAGTAGTATAGAAAGGACCTTCCCTAGGGGTGAAGCTTTCTTT. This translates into CASSIERTFPRGEAFF.

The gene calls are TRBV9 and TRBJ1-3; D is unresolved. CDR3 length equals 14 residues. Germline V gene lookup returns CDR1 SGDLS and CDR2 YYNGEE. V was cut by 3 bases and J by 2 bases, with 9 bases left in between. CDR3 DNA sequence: TGTGCCAGCAGCGCCGAGGGAACTGGAAACACCATATATTTT. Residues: CASSAEGTGNTIYF.

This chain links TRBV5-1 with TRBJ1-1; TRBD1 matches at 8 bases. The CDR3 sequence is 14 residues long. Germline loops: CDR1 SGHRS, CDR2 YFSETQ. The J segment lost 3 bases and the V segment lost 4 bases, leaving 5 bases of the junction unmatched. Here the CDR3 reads CASSGDRLYTEAFF. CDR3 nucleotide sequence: TGCGCCAGCAGCGGGGACAGGTTATACACTGAAGCTTTCTTT.

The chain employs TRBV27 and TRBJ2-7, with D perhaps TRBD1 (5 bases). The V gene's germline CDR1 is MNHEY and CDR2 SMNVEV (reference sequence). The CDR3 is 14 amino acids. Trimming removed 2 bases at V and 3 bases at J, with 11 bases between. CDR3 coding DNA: TGTGCCAGCAGTTTACACAGGTTAGGCTACGAGCAGTACTTC. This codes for CASSLHRLGYEQYF.

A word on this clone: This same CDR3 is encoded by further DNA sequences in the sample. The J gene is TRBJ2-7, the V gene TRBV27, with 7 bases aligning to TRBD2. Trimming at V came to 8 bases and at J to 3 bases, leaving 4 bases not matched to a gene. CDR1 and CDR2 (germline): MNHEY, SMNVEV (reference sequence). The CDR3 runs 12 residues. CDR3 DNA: TGTGCCAGCGGAACGGGGGGCTACGAGCAGTACTTC. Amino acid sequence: CASGTGGYEQYF.

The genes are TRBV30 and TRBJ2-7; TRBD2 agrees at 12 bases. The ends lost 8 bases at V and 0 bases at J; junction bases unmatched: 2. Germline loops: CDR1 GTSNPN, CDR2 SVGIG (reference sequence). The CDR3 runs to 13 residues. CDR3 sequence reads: CAGGLAGSYEQYF. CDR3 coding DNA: TGTGCCGGGGGACTAGCGGGCTCCTACGAGCAGTACTTC.

DNA of the CDR3: TGTGCCAGCAGTTATAGGGCAGGGGGAAGCAATCAGCCCCAGCATTTT. Translating gives CASSYRAGGSNQPQHF. V and J are TRBV6-6 and TRBJ1-5, with 7 bases identical to TRBD1. Per germline, CDR1 MNHNY and CDR2 SVGAGI (reference sequence). The CDR3 is 16 amino acids. The V gene end was trimmed by 3 bases and the J gene end by 1 base; junction bases not matched to a gene: 6.

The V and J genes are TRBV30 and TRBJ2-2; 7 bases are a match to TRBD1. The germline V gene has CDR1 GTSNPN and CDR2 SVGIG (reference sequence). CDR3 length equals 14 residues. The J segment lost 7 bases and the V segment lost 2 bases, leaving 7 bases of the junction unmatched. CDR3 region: CAWSLYRGDGELFF. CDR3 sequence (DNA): TGTGCCTGGAGTCTCTACAGGGGCGACGGGGAGCTGTTTTTT.

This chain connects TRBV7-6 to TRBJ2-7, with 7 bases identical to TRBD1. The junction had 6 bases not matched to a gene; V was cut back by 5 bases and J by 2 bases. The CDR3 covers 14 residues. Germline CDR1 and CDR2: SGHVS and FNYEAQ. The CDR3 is CASSSIDRAYEQYF. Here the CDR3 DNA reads TGTGCCAGCAGCAGCATCGACAGGGCCTACGAGCAGTACTTC.

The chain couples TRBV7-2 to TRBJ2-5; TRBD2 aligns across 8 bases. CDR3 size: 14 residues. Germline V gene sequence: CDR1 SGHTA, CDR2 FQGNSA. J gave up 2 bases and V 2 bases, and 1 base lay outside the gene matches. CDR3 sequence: CASSLPGGQETQYF. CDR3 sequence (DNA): TGTGCCAGCAGCTTACCGGGGGGGCAAGAGACCCAGTACTTC. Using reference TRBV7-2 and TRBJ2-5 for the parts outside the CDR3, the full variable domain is GAGVSQSPSNKVTEKGKDVELRCDPISGHTALYWYRQSLGQGLEFLIYFQGNSAPDKSGLPSDRFSAERTGGSVSTLTIQRTQQEDSAVYLCASSLPGGQETQYFGPGTRLLVL.

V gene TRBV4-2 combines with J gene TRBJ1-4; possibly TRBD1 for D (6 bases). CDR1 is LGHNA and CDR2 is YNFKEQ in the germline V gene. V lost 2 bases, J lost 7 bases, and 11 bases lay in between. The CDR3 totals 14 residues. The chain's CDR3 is CASSQTQGFEKLFF. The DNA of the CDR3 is TGTGCCAGCAGCCAAACACAGGGATTTGAAAAACTGTTTTTT.